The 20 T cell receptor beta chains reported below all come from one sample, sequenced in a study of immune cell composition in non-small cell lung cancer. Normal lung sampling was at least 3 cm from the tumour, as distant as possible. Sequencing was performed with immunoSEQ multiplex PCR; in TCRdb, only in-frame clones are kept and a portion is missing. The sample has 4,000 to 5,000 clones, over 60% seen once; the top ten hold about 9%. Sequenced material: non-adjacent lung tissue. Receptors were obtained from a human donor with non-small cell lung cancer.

In nucleotides, the CDR3 is TGTGCCAGCAGCTTCGTAGGGGGCACCGGGGAGCTGTTTTTT. Translation gives CASSFVGGTGELFF. V and J are TRBV11-2 and TRBJ2-2, with a possible D match to TRBD1 (6 bases). Trimming removed 3 bases at V and 4 bases at J, with 9 bases between. Looked up from germline, CDR1 is SGHAT and CDR2 is FQNNGV. There are 14 residues in the CDR3. Based on the CDR3 plus reference TRBV11-2 and TRBJ2-2, the full variable domain is EAGVAQSPRYKIIEKRQSVAFWCNPISGHATLYWYQQILGQGPKLLIQFQNNGVVDDSQLPKDRFSAERLKGVDSTLKIQPAKLEDSAVYLCASSFVGGTGELFFGEGSRLTVL.

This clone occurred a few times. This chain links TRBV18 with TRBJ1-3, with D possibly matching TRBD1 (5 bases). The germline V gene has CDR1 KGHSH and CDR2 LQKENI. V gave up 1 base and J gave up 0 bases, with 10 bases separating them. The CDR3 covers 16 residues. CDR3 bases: TGTGCCAGCTCACCACAGGGGTCCAACTCTGGAAACACCATATATTTT. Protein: CASSPQGSNSGNTIYF. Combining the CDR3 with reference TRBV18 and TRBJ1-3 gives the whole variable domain NAGVMQNPRHLVRRRGQEARLRCSPMKGHSHVYWYRQLPEEGLKFMVYLQKENIIDESGMPKERFSAEFPKEGPSILRIQQVVRGDSAAYFCASSPQGSNSGNTIYFGEGSWLTVV.

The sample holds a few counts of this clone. The chain's CDR3 is CASSPVLVGGLLSGNTIYF. In nucleotides, the CDR3 is TGTGCCAGCTCACCGGTTTTGGTGGGGGGCCTCCTCTCTGGAAACACCATATATTTT. The V and J genes are TRBV18 and TRBJ1-3; a weak D match, TRBD1 (6 bases). Trimming pared 3 bases from V and 0 bases from J, leaving 21 bases between. This CDR3 is 19 amino acids long. Germline-derived CDR1 and CDR2 are KGHSH and LQKENI.

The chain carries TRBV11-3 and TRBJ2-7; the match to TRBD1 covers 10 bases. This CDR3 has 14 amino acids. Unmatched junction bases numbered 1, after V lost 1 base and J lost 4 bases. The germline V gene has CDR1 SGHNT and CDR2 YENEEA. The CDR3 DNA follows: TGTGCCAGCAGCTTAGGACAGGGGGCTTACGAGCAGTACTTC. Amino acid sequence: CASSLGQGAYEQYF.

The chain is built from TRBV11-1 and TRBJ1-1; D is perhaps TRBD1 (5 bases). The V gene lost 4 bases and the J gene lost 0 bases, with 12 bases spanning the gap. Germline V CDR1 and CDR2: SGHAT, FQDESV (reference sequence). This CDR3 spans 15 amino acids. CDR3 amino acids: CASSSGTGLNTEAFF. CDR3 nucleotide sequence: TGTGCCAGCAGCTCTGGGACGGGTTTGAACACTGAAGCTTTCTTT. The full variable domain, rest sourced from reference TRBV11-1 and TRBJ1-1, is EAEVAQSPRYKITEKSQAVAFWCDPISGHATLYWYRQILGQGPELLVQFQDESVVDDSQLPKDRFSAERLKGVDSTLKIQPAELGDSAMYLCASSSGTGLNTEAFFGQGTRLTVV.

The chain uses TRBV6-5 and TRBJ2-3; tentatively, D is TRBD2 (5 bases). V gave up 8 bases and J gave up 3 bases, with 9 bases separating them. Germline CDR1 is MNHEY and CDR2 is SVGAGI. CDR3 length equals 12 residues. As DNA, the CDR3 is TGTGCCAGCGGCACGGGGACAGATACGCAGTATTTT. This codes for CASGTGTDTQYF.

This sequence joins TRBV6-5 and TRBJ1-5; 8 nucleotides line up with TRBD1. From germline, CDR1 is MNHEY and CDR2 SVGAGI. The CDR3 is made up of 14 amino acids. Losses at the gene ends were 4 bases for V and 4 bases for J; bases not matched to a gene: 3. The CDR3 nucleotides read TGTGCCAGCAGTTGGACAGGGACAAATCAGCCCCAGCATTTT. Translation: CASSWTGTNQPQHF.

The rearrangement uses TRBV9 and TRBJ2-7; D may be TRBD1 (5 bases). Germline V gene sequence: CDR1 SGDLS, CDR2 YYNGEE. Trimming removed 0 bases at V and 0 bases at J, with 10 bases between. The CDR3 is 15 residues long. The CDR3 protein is CASSVEGMSSYEQYF. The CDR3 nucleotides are TGTGCCAGCAGCGTAGAGGGGATGTCCTCCTACGAGCAGTACTTC.

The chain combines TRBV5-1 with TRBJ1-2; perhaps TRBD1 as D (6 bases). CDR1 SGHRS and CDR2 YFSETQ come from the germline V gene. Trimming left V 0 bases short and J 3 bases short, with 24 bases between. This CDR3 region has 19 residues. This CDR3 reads CASSLGPSKSTGLDYGYTF. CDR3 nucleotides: TGCGCCAGCAGCTTGGGTCCCAGTAAGTCGACAGGTCTGGACTATGGCTACACCTTC.

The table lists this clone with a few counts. This chain's CDR3 is CASSLASGEQYF. DNA for the CDR3: TGTGCCAGCAGCTTAGCGTCCGGCGAGCAGTACTTC. The J gene is TRBJ2-7, the V gene TRBV7-8; D remains ambiguous. The CDR3 is 12 residues long. Germline loops: CDR1 SGHVS, CDR2 FQNEAQ. Trimming took 0 bases from V and 6 from J, leaving 6 bases between them.

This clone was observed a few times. This CDR3 reads CASSFLLGGDSPLHF. CDR3 in DNA: TGTGCCAGCAGCTTCCTGCTGGGGGGTGATTCACCCCTCCACTTT. V is TRBV5-8 and J is TRBJ1-6; D is possibly TRBD1 (5 bases). The CDR3 length is 15 residues. V was clipped by 2 bases and J by 8 bases, with 14 bases between them. The germline gives CDR1 SGHTS, CDR2 YDEGEE.

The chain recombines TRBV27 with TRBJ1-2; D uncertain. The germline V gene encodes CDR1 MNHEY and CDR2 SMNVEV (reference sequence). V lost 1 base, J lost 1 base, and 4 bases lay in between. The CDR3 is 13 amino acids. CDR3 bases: TGTGCCAGCAGTTTATGGGGTAACTATGGCTACACCTTC. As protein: CASSLWGNYGYTF.

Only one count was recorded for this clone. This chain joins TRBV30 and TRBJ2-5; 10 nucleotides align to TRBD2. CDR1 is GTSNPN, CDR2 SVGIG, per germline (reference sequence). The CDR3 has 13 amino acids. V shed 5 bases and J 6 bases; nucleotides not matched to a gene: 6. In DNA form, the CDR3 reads TGTGCCTGGGCCTCTAGCGGGGGAAAGACCCAGTACTTC. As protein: CAWASSGGKTQYF.

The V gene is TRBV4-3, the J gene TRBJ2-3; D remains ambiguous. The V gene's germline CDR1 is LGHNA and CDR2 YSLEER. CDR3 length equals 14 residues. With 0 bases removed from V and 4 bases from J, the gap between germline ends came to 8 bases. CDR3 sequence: CASSQDRSPDTQYF. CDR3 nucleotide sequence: TGCGCCAGCAGCCAAGATCGGTCCCCAGATACGCAGTATTTT.

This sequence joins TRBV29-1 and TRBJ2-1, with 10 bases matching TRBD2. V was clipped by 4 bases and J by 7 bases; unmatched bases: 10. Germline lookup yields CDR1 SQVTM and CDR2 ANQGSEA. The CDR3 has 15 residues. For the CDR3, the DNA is TGCAGCGTTGCTTCCCTAGCGGGGGATGTTAATGAGCAGTTCTTC. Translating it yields CSVASLAGDVNEQFF.

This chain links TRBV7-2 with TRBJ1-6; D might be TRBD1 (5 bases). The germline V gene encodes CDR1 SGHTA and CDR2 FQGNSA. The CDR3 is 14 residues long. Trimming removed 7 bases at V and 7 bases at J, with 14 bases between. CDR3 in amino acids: CASTRGGVNSPLHF. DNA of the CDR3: TGTGCCAGCACTCGTGGGGGGGTCAATTCACCCCTCCACTTT.

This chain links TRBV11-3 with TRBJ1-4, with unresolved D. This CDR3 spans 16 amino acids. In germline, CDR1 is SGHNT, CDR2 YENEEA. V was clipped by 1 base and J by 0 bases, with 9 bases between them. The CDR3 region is CASSLGEYATNEKLFF. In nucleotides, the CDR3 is TGTGCCAGCAGCTTAGGGGAGTATGCAACTAATGAAAAACTGTTTTTT.

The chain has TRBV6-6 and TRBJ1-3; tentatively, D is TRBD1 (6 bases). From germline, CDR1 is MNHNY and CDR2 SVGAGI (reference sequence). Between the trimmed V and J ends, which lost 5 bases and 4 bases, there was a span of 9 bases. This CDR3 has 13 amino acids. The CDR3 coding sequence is TGTGCCAGCAGTACCGGACAGGGAAACACCATATATTTT. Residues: CASSTGQGNTIYF.

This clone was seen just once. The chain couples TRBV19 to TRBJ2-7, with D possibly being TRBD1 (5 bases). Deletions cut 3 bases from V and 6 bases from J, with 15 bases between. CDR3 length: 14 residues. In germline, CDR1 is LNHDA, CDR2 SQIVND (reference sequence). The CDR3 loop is CASSMTIGAGEQYF. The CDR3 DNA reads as TGTGCCAGTAGTATGACGATAGGGGCAGGCGAGCAGTACTTC.

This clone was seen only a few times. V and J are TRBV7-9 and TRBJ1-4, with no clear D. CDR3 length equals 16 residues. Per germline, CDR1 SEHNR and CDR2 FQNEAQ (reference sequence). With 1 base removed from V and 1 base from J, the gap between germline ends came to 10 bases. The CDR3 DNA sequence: TGTGCCAGCAGCTTAGGGTCGGGAAGAACTAATGAAAAACTGTTTTTT. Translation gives CASSLGSGRTNEKLFF.